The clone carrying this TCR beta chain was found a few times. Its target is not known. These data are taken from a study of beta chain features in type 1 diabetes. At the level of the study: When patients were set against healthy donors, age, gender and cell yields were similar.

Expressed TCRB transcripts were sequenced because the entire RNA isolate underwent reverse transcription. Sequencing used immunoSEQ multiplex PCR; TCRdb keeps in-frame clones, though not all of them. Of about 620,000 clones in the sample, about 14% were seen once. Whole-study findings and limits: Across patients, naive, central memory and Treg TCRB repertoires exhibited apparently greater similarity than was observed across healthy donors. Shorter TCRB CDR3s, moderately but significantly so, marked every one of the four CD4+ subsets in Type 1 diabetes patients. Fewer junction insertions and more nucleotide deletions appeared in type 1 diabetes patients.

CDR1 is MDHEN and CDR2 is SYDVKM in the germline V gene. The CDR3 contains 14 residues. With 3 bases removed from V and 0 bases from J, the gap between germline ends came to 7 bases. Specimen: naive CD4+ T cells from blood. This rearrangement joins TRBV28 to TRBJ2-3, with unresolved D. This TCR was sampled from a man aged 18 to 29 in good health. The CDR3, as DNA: TGTGCCAGCAGTTTCAAACAGAGCACAGATACGCAGTATTTT. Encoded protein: CASSFKQSTDTQYF.